Shown below are 32 T cell receptor beta chains from a single sample sequenced in a study of cytomegalovirus exposure and HLA in healthy donors. 60 Vbeta and 13 Jbeta primers were used in PCR. The method was immunoSEQ multiplex PCR; TCRdb's version includes in-frame clones alone and lacks a portion of them. In the table there are about 94,000 clones, more than 70% of which are singletons. The sequencing sample was made of PBMCs. The source is a woman aged 40-49 years in good health and CMV-seronegative.

The V and J genes are TRBV30 and TRBJ1-6; 7 nucleotides line up with TRBD1. Germline CDR1 is GTSNPN and CDR2 is SVGIG (reference sequence). V lost 4 bases and J lost 6; bases outside the gene matches: 6. CDR3 length equals 14 residues. The CDR3 is CAWKQGKSNSPLHF. CDR3 DNA: TGTGCCTGGAAACAGGGGAAGTCTAATTCACCCCTCCACTTT.

J is TRBJ1-1 and V is TRBV19; 8 positions agree with TRBD1. The CDR3 is 13 amino acids. Unmatched junction bases numbered 6, after V lost 5 bases and J lost 7 bases. Germline loops: CDR1 LNHDA, CDR2 SQIVND (reference sequence). The CDR3 nucleotides are TGTGCCAGTAGTTCTCAGGGGGCCCGTGAAGCTTTCTTT. The encoded protein is CASSSQGAREAFF.

The chain links TRBV7-9 to TRBJ1-1; no definite D call. V was pared by 1 base and J by 11 bases, with 11 bases between. This CDR3 has 12 residues. Germline V gene lookup returns CDR1 SEHNR and CDR2 FQNEAQ (reference sequence). In nucleotides, the CDR3 is TGTGCCAGCAGCTTAGTAACGTCGGGGGCTTTCTTT. Translating it yields CASSLVTSGAFF.

The gene calls are TRBV7-8 and TRBJ1-5; D uncertain. Germline CDR1 SGHVS, CDR2 FQNEAQ. The CDR3 runs to 17 residues. V lost 5 bases and J 3 bases, leaving 20 bases between the germline ends. The CDR3 loop is CASSLNSLASLNQPQHF. The CDR3 DNA follows: TGTGCCAGCAGCCTTAACTCCCTAGCCTCTCTCAATCAGCCCCAGCATTTT.

The chain couples TRBV9 to TRBJ1-4; no clear D gene. There are 14 residues in the CDR3. With 3 bases removed from V and 8 bases from J, the gap between germline ends came to 14 bases. Per the germline V gene, CDR1 is SGDLS and CDR2 is YYNGEE. CDR3 amino acids: CASSGGPNAEKLFF. The CDR3 DNA reads as TGTGCCAGCAGCGGAGGCCCTAACGCGGAAAAACTGTTTTTT.

V and J are TRBV19 and TRBJ1-1, with 10 bases identical to TRBD1. V gave up 7 bases and J gave up 4 bases; unmatched junction bases: 6. This CDR3 region has 14 residues. From germline, CDR1 is LNHDA and CDR2 SQIVND (reference sequence). The CDR3 loop reads CASKYRDRGTEAFF. As DNA, the CDR3 is TGTGCCAGTAAGTATCGGGACAGGGGCACTGAAGCTTTCTTT.

This chain connects TRBV10-3 to TRBJ2-5, with 9 bases lining up with TRBD2. Trimming at V came to 5 bases and at J to 4 bases, leaving 11 bases not matched to a gene. Germline-derived CDR1 and CDR2 are ENHRY and SYGVKD. CDR3 length: 16 residues. CDR3 amino acids: CAISLAGKSAGETQYF. The CDR3 nucleotides are TGTGCCATCAGTCTAGCGGGAAAATCGGCGGGAGAGACCCAGTACTTC.

This clone has only one observation. This chain joins TRBV10-3 and TRBJ1-1; perhaps TRBD1 as D (6 bases). The CDR3 runs 14 residues. Trimming left V 4 bases short and J 10 bases short, with 19 bases between. Germline V gives CDR1 ENHRY, CDR2 SYGVKD. The CDR3 coding sequence is TGTGCCATCAGTGGAGGGGGGGGGCAGAACGGAGCTTTCTTT. Protein product: CAISGGGGQNGAFF.

The chain couples TRBV4-3 to TRBJ1-4; 12 nucleotides match TRBD1. Unmatched junction bases numbered 5, after V lost 8 bases and J lost 7 bases. Germline V CDR1 and CDR2: LGHNA, YSLEER. The CDR3 contains 14 residues. The DNA for the CDR3 is TGCGCCAGCGGTGGGACAGGGGGCGGTGAAAAACTGTTTTTT. This gives the protein CASGGTGGGEKLFF.

This rearrangement joins TRBV7-9 to TRBJ2-2; TRBD1 matches 10 bases. Germline V CDR1 and CDR2: SEHNR, FQNEAQ (reference sequence). The CDR3 is made up of 16 amino acids. The V and J ends lost 5 bases and 5 bases, in that order; junction bases with no gene match: 8. This CDR3 reads CASSHPGTGETGELFF. As DNA, the CDR3 is TGTGCCAGCAGCCATCCCGGGACAGGGGAAACCGGGGAGCTGTTTTTT. The complete variable domain, with remaining parts taken from reference TRBV7-9 and TRBJ2-2, reads DTGVSQNPRHKITKRGQNVTFRCDPISEHNRLYWYRQTLGQGPEFLTYFQNEAQLEKSRLLSDRFSAERPKGSFSTLEIQRTEQGDSAMYLCASSHPGTGETGELFFGEGSRLTVL.

This clone was seen only a few times. This chain links TRBV4-1 with TRBJ2-7; D might be TRBD2 (5 bases). V shed 3 bases and J shed 1 base, with 13 bases lying between them. CDR1 is MGHRA and CDR2 is YSYEKL in the germline V gene. The CDR3 contains 15 residues. In DNA, the CDR3 is TGCGCCAGCAGCCAGACGGGATCGCCTTCCTACGAGCAGTACTTC. It specifies CASSQTGSPSYEQYF.

The CDR3 coding sequence is TGTGCCTGGAGTCAGGATCCTGAAGCTTTCTTT. The encoded protein is CAWSQDPEAFF. The chain recombines TRBV30 with TRBJ1-1; D not certain. V was cut by 2 bases and J by 6 bases, with 7 bases left in between. Germline loops: CDR1 GTSNPN, CDR2 SVGIG (reference sequence). The CDR3 is 11 residues long. Full variable domain (rest looked up from reference TRBV30 and TRBJ1-1): SQTIHQWPATLVQPVGSPLSLECTVEGTSNPNLYWYRQAAGRGLQLLFYSVGIGQISSEVPQNLSASRPQDRQFILSSKKLLLSDSGFYLCAWSQDPEAFFGQGTRLTVV.

This clone has just one count. This chain links TRBV6-5 with TRBJ2-7; 7 bases line up with TRBD1. J lost 2 bases, V lost 6 bases, and 10 bases had no gene match. Germline V CDR1 and CDR2: MNHEY, SVGAGI. The CDR3 has 15 amino acids. This CDR3 reads CASRRDSNDPYEQYF. For the CDR3, the DNA is TGTGCCAGCAGAAGGGACAGCAACGATCCCTACGAGCAGTACTTC.

This clone was detected only once. The rearrangement links TRBV5-4 to TRBJ2-2; the match to TRBD1 covers 10 bases. The CDR3 extends over 14 amino acids. Germline-derived CDR1 and CDR2 are SGHNT and YYREEE (reference sequence). V trimming: 9 bases; J trimming: 4 bases; junction bases outside the gene matches: 6. This CDR3 is CAILDRGRTGELFF. Written as DNA, the CDR3 is TGTGCCATCTTAGACAGGGGGCGCACCGGGGAGCTGTTTTTT.

The chain is built from TRBV5-1 and TRBJ1-2, with 10 bases lining up with TRBD1. CDR1 is SGHRS, CDR2 YFSETQ, per germline. The V segment lost 3 bases and the J segment 5 bases; nucleotides outside the gene matches: 4. This CDR3 region has 14 residues. The DNA for the CDR3 is TGCGCCAGCAGCTCGGGGACAGGGGAATATGGCTACACCTTC. Protein: CASSSGTGEYGYTF. Full variable domain (outside the CDR3, taken from reference TRBV5-1 and TRBJ1-2): KAGVTQTPRYLIKTRGQQVTLSCSPISGHRSVSWYQQTPGQGLQFLFEYFSETQRNKGNFPGRFSGRQFSNSRSEMNVSTLELGDSALYLCASSSGTGEYGYTFGSGTRLTVV.

V usage is TRBV19 and J usage is TRBJ2-5, with D possibly TRBD2 on 6 matching bases. Trimming took off 5 bases at V and 3 bases at J, with 19 bases between the two ends. This CDR3 is 16 amino acids long. The germline CDR1 and CDR2 sequences are LNHDA and SQIVND (reference sequence). The CDR3 bases are TGTGCCAGTAGTCTATTGGCGGGGCCACCCGAAGAGACCCAGTACTTC. Amino acids: CASSLLAGPPEETQYF.

The chain recombines TRBV19 with TRBJ1-1; D unclear. Germline assignment: CDR1 LNHDA and CDR2 SQIVND (reference sequence). The V end lost 1 base, the J end lost 2 bases, and 11 bases lay between the germline ends. This CDR3 is built from 15 residues. The CDR3 region is CASSIAGWSNTEAFF. CDR3 in DNA: TGTGCCAGTAGTATAGCCGGGTGGAGTAACACTGAAGCTTTCTTT.

The chain has TRBV6-1 and TRBJ2-1; maybe TRBD2 (6 bases). This CDR3 has 14 residues. Germline CDR1 and CDR2: MNHNS and SASEGT. V was shortened by 3 bases and J by 13 bases, with 19 bases between the two germline ends. The CDR3 region is CASSDPLGGRAQFF. CDR3 DNA sequence: TGTGCCAGCAGTGATCCACTGGGGGGACGAGCCCAGTTCTTC.

CDR3 DNA: TGTGCCAGCAGAGGGCTAGCGGGGTTACTGAATACGCAGTATTTT. Translation gives CASRGLAGLLNTQYF. The chain carries TRBV27 and TRBJ2-3, with 9 nucleotides matching TRBD2. CDR1 is MNHEY and CDR2 is SMNVEV in the germline V gene (reference sequence). Trimming cost V 6 bases and J 7 bases; bases outside gene matches: 11. The CDR3 covers 15 residues.

The V and J genes are TRBV27 and TRBJ2-1, with D maybe TRBD2 (5 bases). The germline V gene has CDR1 MNHEY and CDR2 SMNVEV (reference sequence). This CDR3 region has 13 residues. Trimming removed 3 bases from V and 5 bases from J, with 8 bases in between. The CDR3 DNA sequence: TGTGCCAGCAGTTTTGGGGAGAACAATGAGCAGTTCTTC. This sequence encodes CASSFGENNEQFF.

This chain joins TRBV4-1 and TRBJ2-7; D gene ambiguous. This CDR3 region has 13 residues. Trimming cost V 2 bases and J 0 bases, with 5 bases left between them. CDR1 and CDR2 (germline): MGHRA, YSYEKL. CDR3 coding DNA: TGCGCCAGCAGCCAACTTAGCTCCTACGAGCAGTACTTC. Residues: CASSQLSSYEQYF.

This rearrangement joins TRBV5-4 to TRBJ1-6; D is undetermined. Germline assignment: CDR1 SGHNT and CDR2 YYREEE (reference sequence). The CDR3 spans 12 residues. The V end was cut by 4 bases, the J end by 13 bases, with 12 bases between. The CDR3 DNA reads as TGTGCCAGCAGCGCGGATGGTTCGCCCCTCCACTTT. Protein: CASSADGSPLHF.

The chain combines TRBV6-5 with TRBJ2-1, with D possibly matching TRBD1 (6 bases). Trimming took off 0 bases at V and 4 bases at J, with 13 bases between the two ends. The CDR3 is 16 amino acids. Germline-derived CDR1 and CDR2 are MNHEY and SVGAGI. The CDR3, as DNA: TGTGCCAGCAGTTACTCGAACGGACAGTATTACAATGAGCAGTTCTTC. Its protein product is CASSYSNGQYYNEQFF.

V and J are TRBV13 and TRBJ2-7, with D perhaps TRBD2 (5 bases). V lost 4 bases, J lost 1 base, and 17 bases lay in between. The V gene's germline CDR1 is PRHDT and CDR2 FYEKMQ (reference sequence). This CDR3 comprises 16 residues. The CDR3 nucleotides are TGTGCCAGCAGCTCTAGCCGGGAAAAAAGGTCCTACGAGCAGTACTTC. Its protein product is CASSSSREKRSYEQYF.

This chain links TRBV5-8 with TRBJ1-4; 7 nucleotides match TRBD1. The CDR3 contains 14 residues. Germline V gene lookup returns CDR1 SGHTS and CDR2 YDEGEE. The J segment lost 4 bases and the V segment lost 4 bases, leaving 4 bases of the junction unmatched. The CDR3 loop reads CASSMGQNNEKLFF. The CDR3 bases are TGTGCCAGCAGCATGGGACAGAATAATGAAAAACTGTTTTTT.

The chain carries TRBV2 and TRBJ1-1, with 7 bases identical to TRBD1. V lost 1 base and J lost 10; bases outside the gene matches: 6. This CDR3 region has 13 residues. Germline values: CDR1 SNHLY, CDR2 FYNNEI. This CDR3 reads CASSEEIAGGAFF. The CDR3 DNA is TGTGCCAGCAGTGAAGAGATAGCAGGGGGAGCTTTCTTT. Full variable domain (outside the CDR3, taken from reference TRBV2 and TRBJ1-1): EPEVTQTPSHQVTQMGQEVILRCVPISNHLYFYWYRQILGQKVEFLVSFYNNEISEKSEIFDDQFSVERPDGSNFTLKIRSTKLEDSAMYFCASSEEIAGGAFFGQGTRLTVV.

The V call is TRBV6-5, the J call TRBJ2-2, with D tentatively TRBD2 (5 bases). The CDR3 has 13 residues. V was pared by 6 bases and J by 3 bases, with 8 bases between. In germline, CDR1 is MNHEY, CDR2 SVGAGI. This CDR3 is CASRGADTGELFF. DNA for the CDR3: TGTGCCAGCAGGGGAGCGGACACCGGGGAGCTGTTTTTT.

In its sample, this clone was seen a few times. CDR3 coding DNA: TGCGCCAGCAGCCAAGATGCGGACTCCTATAATTCACCCCTCCACTTT. This translates into CASSQDADSYNSPLHF. The chain has TRBV4-3 and TRBJ1-6; D not certain. Germline V lookup: CDR1 LGHNA, CDR2 YSLEER. This CDR3 is 16 amino acids long. V was trimmed by 0 bases and J by 0 bases, leaving 6 bases between them.

The chain has TRBV30 and TRBJ2-2, with D possibly TRBD2 on 6 matching bases. This CDR3 region has 13 residues. The V gene's germline CDR1 is GTSNPN and CDR2 SVGIG (reference sequence). Trimming pared 0 bases from V and 8 bases from J, leaving 10 bases between. The CDR3 nucleotides are TGTGCCTGGAGTGTAGCAGGGAGGGGGGAGCTGTTTTTT. Its translation is CAWSVAGRGELFF. Together with reference TRBV30 and TRBJ2-2, the CDR3 gives the full variable domain: SQTIHQWPATLVQPVGSPLSLECTVEGTSNPNLYWYRQAAGRGLQLLFYSVGIGQISSEVPQNLSASRPQDRQFILSSKKLLLSDSGFYLCAWSVAGRGELFFGEGSRLTVL.

This chain links TRBV5-4 with TRBJ2-1; 10 positions agree with TRBD1. The V segment lost 4 bases and the J segment 1 base; nucleotides outside the gene matches: 11. In germline, CDR1 is SGHNT, CDR2 YYREEE (reference sequence). This CDR3 has 18 amino acids. CDR3 DNA: TGTGCCAGCAGCCCCTCAGGGACAGGGGACCTTTCCTACAATGAGCAGTTCTTC. Protein: CASSPSGTGDLSYNEQFF. Full variable domain (outside the CDR3, taken from reference TRBV5-4 and TRBJ2-1): ETGVTQSPTHLIKTRGQQVTLRCSSQSGHNTVSWYQQALGQGPQFIFQYYREEENGRGNFPPRFSGLQFPNYSSELNVNALELDDSALYLCASSPSGTGDLSYNEQFFGPGTRLTVL.

This chain joins TRBV2 and TRBJ2-3, with 11 nucleotides matching TRBD2. The CDR3 length is 16 residues. Trimming at V came to 5 bases and at J to 0 bases, leaving 4 bases not matched to a gene. The germline V gene encodes CDR1 SNHLY and CDR2 FYNNEI. The CDR3 DNA sequence: TGTGCCAGCAGTCGGGGACTAGCGGCTAGCACAGATACGCAGTATTTT. It encodes CASSRGLAASTDTQYF.

CDR3 nucleotides: TGCGCCAGCAGCTTATGGGGACAGGGGGCCTATAATTCACCCCTCCACTTT. Protein: CASSLWGQGAYNSPLHF. The V and J genes are TRBV5-1 and TRBJ1-6; 11 bases match TRBD1. Germline CDR1 and CDR2: SGHRS and YFSETQ. The CDR3 has 17 residues. The V segment lost 2 bases and the J segment 2 bases; nucleotides outside the gene matches: 3. Combining the CDR3 with reference TRBV5-1 and TRBJ1-6 gives the whole variable domain KAGVTQTPRYLIKTRGQQVTLSCSPISGHRSVSWYQQTPGQGLQFLFEYFSETQRNKGNFPGRFSGRQFSNSRSEMNVSTLELGDSALYLCASSLWGQGAYNSPLHFGNGTRLTVT.